The entry that follows covers one T cell receptor (beta chain) sequence. Trimming shortened V by 3 bases and J by 5 bases, and 10 bases separated the two germline ends. Germline CDR1 and CDR2: LNHDA and SQIVND (reference sequence). The CDR3 contains 13 residues. The data belong to a study of blood T cell repertoires in COVID-19. Per the original data handling: Nucleated cell number was recorded as an estimate derived from reference gene primer amplification. Sequencing used immunoSEQ multiplex PCR; TCRdb keeps in-frame clones, though not all of them. Clone size and V and J calls were adopted from that table, with D and trimming inferred from the DNA. The sample consists of some 240,000 clones, around 87% of them appearing once.

The specimen sequenced was PBMCs or T cells enriched from blood (not recorded which). This receptor was taken from a middle-aged woman with acute COVID-19. This chain connects TRBV19 to TRBJ1-2; no firm D call. The CDR3, as DNA: TGTGCCAGTAGTATGAATACACCTTATGGCTACACCTTC. The encoded protein is CASSMNTPYGYTF. Looking up the rest from reference TRBV19 and TRBJ1-2 gives the full variable domain: DGGITQSPKYLFRKEGQNVTLSCEQNLNHDAMYWYRQDPGQGLRLIYYSQIVNDFQKGDIAEGYSVSREKKESFPLTVTSAQKNPTAFYLCASSMNTPYGYTFGSGTRLTVV.